This passage covers 7 T cell receptor beta chains from one sample sequenced in a study of PD-1 blockade in classical Hodgkin lymphoma. Using immunoSEQ multiplex PCR, the repertoire was profiled, and TCRdb retains in-frame clones only, with some absent. This sample carries about 22,000 clones, about 78% of them seen once, and the ten largest clones take 17%. Brentuximab vedotin exposure varied, and every patient relapsed after autologous stem cell transplantation. This specimen consisted of peripheral blood mononuclear cells (PBMCs), obtained before the second cycle of nivolumab. The receptor source for this set is a human donor with classical Hodgkin lymphoma.

This rearrangement joins TRBV5-1 to TRBJ1-3; the D is unclear. Germline V gene data show CDR1 as SGHRS and CDR2 as YFSETQ. V was shortened by 0 bases and J by 4 bases, with 8 bases between the two germline ends. This CDR3 is built from 14 residues. In nucleotides, the CDR3 is TGCGCCAGCAGCTTGGAGGGTCGAGGAAACACCATATATTTT. Translating gives CASSLEGRGNTIYF. Filled out from reference TRBV5-1 and TRBJ1-3, the complete variable domain reads KAGVTQTPRYLIKTRGQQVTLSCSPISGHRSVSWYQQTPGQGLQFLFEYFSETQRNKGNFPGRFSGRQFSNSRSEMNVSTLELGDSALYLCASSLEGRGNTIYFGEGSWLTVV.

The rearrangement joins TRBV10-2 to TRBJ2-7; 11 nucleotides match TRBD1. CDR1 and CDR2 from the germline V gene are WSHSY and SAAADI. Trimming at V came to 6 bases and at J to 3 bases, leaving 7 bases not matched to a gene. This CDR3 is built from 15 residues. The CDR3 DNA follows: TGCGCCAGCAGGGGCGGACAGGGGGCTCACTACGAGCAGTACTTC. Translation gives CASRGGQGAHYEQYF.

The V call is TRBV25-1, the J call TRBJ2-7, with 10 bases fitting TRBD2. The CDR3 covers 15 residues. The trim removed 1 base at V and 3 bases at J, leaving 3 bases unmatched. Germline lookup yields CDR1 MGHDK and CDR2 SYGVNS. CDR3 sequence reads: CASSEWSSGGYEQYF. The CDR3 DNA follows: TGTGCCAGCAGTGAATGGTCTAGCGGGGGCTACGAGCAGTACTTC.

This clone occurred once. The V call is TRBV5-5, the J call TRBJ2-2, with 7 bases identical to TRBD1. The CDR3 extends over 13 amino acids. Germline loops: CDR1 SGHKS, CDR2 YYEKEE (reference sequence). Trimming cost V 6 bases and J 6 bases; bases outside gene matches: 5. The CDR3 is CASTNRGPGELFF. The CDR3 DNA follows: TGTGCCAGCACCAACAGGGGTCCCGGGGAGCTGTTTTTT.

J is TRBJ2-1 and V is TRBV18, with a possible D match to TRBD1 (6 bases). The CDR3 covers 15 residues. CDR1 and CDR2 (germline): KGHSH, LQKENI. With 6 bases removed from V and 13 bases from J, the gap between germline ends came to 25 bases. Here the CDR3 DNA reads TGTGCCAGCTCCTCATTAATGGGAACACAGGGTACCCAGTTCTTC. Its protein product is CASSSLMGTQGTQFF.

This chain joins TRBV5-8 and TRBJ2-4; D tentatively reads TRBD1 or TRBD2 (6 bases each). This CDR3 comprises 14 residues. Germline-derived CDR1 and CDR2 are SGHTS and YDEGEE. Trimming removed 4 bases at V and 3 bases at J, with 11 bases between. The CDR3 bases are TGTGCCAGCAGCCAAAGGGGGGACAAAAACATTCAGTACTTC. It translates to CASSQRGDKNIQYF.

This clone showed up just once. The chain carries TRBV28 and TRBJ2-1; the D is unclear. This CDR3 has 14 amino acids. Between the trimmed V and J ends, which lost 3 bases and 8 bases, there was a span of 14 bases. CDR1 is MDHEN and CDR2 is SYDVKM in the germline V gene. For the CDR3, the DNA is TGTGCCAGCAGTTTGGAGCAGCCGCCCCATGAGCAGTTCTTC. Its protein is CASSLEQPPHEQFF.